This passage covers 26 T cell receptor beta chains from one sample sequenced in a study of blood T cell repertoires in COVID-19. Method: immunoSEQ multiplex PCR; TCRdb's copy keeps in-frame clones and lacks some. The sample carries more than 85,000 clones, just over 85% recorded once. Sequenced sample: PBMCs or T cells enriched from blood (not recorded which). The receptor set was obtained from a woman aged 50 to 60 who had recovered from COVID-19.

This chain joins TRBV30 and TRBJ1-1; no firm D call. Trimming took 1 base from V and 6 from J, leaving 9 bases between them. Germline assignment: CDR1 GTSNPN and CDR2 SVGIG (reference sequence). The CDR3 is 12 residues long. The CDR3 region has the DNA TGTGCCTGGAGTGCCCCTTTTCCTGAAGCTTTCTTT. This encodes CAWSAPFPEAFF.

The chain recombines TRBV20-1 with TRBJ2-2; no firm D call. Germline V CDR1 and CDR2: DFQATT, SNEGSKA (reference sequence). This CDR3 is built from 15 residues. Trimming stripped 3 bases from V and 5 bases from J, with 16 bases between. In nucleotides, the CDR3 is TGCAGTGCTAGTCGGAGAAGTGGTGTGACCGGGGAGCTGTTTTTT. This codes for CSASRRSGVTGELFF.

The chain uses TRBV5-4 and TRBJ2-5, with 9 bases matching TRBD2. V lost 3 bases to trimming and J lost 4 bases; unmatched junction nucleotides: 10. Per germline, CDR1 SGHNT and CDR2 YYREEE (reference sequence). The CDR3 runs 16 residues. CDR3 bases: TGTGCCAGCAGCTGGGGGCCTAGCGGGGAATTAGAGACCCAGTACTTC. Protein sequence: CASSWGPSGELETQYF.

This rearrangement joins TRBV27 to TRBJ2-1; maybe TRBD2 (5 bases). The ends were cut back, 5 bases at V and 5 bases at J, with 16 bases in the middle. Per germline, CDR1 MNHEY and CDR2 SMNVEV (reference sequence). CDR3 size: 15 residues. Here the CDR3 DNA reads TGTGCCAGCAGTCTGCCGGGATCCCTAAACAATGAGCAGTTCTTC. This encodes CASSLPGSLNNEQFF.

The chain combines TRBV6-5 with TRBJ1-5; no clear D. Germline values: CDR1 MNHEY, CDR2 SVGAGI. V dropped 2 bases and J dropped 2 bases, with 13 bases sitting between them. The CDR3 is made up of 16 amino acids. The CDR3 region has the DNA TGTGCCAGCAGTTACCGAGGGTTTCAGGGCAATCAGCCCCAGCATTTT. Protein product: CASSYRGFQGNQPQHF.

This chain links TRBV19 with TRBJ2-7; 9 nucleotides agree with TRBD1. Unmatched junction bases numbered 3, after V lost 7 bases and J lost 2 bases. This CDR3 is built from 13 residues. Germline-derived CDR1 and CDR2 are LNHDA and SQIVND (reference sequence). CDR3 protein: CASIGTGTYEQYF. The CDR3, as DNA: TGTGCCAGTATAGGGACAGGGACCTACGAGCAGTACTTC.

The rearrangement links TRBV2 to TRBJ2-1; 8 bases are a match to TRBD1. V lost 6 bases and J lost 14; bases outside the gene matches: 6. Germline CDR1 reads SNHLY; CDR2 reads FYNNEI. The CDR3 contains 11 residues. The CDR3: CASRRQGREFF. The CDR3 region has the DNA TGTGCCAGCAGGAGACAGGGGAGAGAGTTCTTC.

The chain links TRBV27 to TRBJ2-1, with D uncertain. Trimming took 4 bases from V and 9 from J, leaving 13 bases between them. Germline V gene data show CDR1 as MNHEY and CDR2 as SMNVEV (reference sequence). The CDR3 is 13 amino acids. The CDR3 coding sequence is TGTGCCAGCAGTTATTCGAACTACGGTGAGCAGTTCTTC. Protein sequence: CASSYSNYGEQFF.

J is TRBJ2-7 and V is TRBV20-1; tentatively, D is TRBD1 (6 bases). The length of the CDR3 is 11 residues. The V gene lost 3 bases and the J gene lost 5 bases, with 8 bases spanning the gap. Germline values: CDR1 DFQATT, CDR2 SNEGSKA (reference sequence). The CDR3 is CSASRGNEQYF. The CDR3 DNA is TGCAGTGCTAGCAGGGGCAACGAGCAGTACTTC.

J is TRBJ2-3 and V is TRBV19; 8 positions match TRBD1. CDR3 size: 14 residues. V lost 7 bases to trimming and J lost 3 bases; unmatched junction nucleotides: 6. Germline V gene lookup returns CDR1 LNHDA and CDR2 SQIVND (reference sequence). CDR3: CASTPDRATDTQYF. The CDR3 DNA is TGTGCCAGTACGCCGGACAGGGCGACAGATACGCAGTATTTT.

V is TRBV28 and J is TRBJ1-4, with D unresolved. This CDR3 is 14 amino acids long. Germline CDR1 reads MDHEN; CDR2 reads SYDVKM. Trimming shortened V by 4 bases and J by 0 bases, and 6 bases separated the two germline ends. This CDR3 reads CASSSGPTNEKLFF. The CDR3 DNA reads TGTGCCAGCAGTTCAGGCCCAACTAATGAAAAACTGTTTTTT.

The V gene is TRBV25-1, the J gene TRBJ2-5, with D possibly TRBD1 on 6 matching bases. The CDR3 extends over 15 amino acids. Deletions cut 0 bases from V and 5 bases from J, with 13 bases between. The germline V gene has CDR1 MGHDK and CDR2 SYGVNS. The CDR3 DNA is TGTGCCAGCAGTGAATATGGCAGGGGCGAGGAGACCCAGTACTTC. Translating it yields CASSEYGRGEETQYF.

This clone was recorded a few times. The chain joins TRBV7-9 to TRBJ1-1, with a possible D match to TRBD1 (6 bases). Trimming took off 5 bases at V and 11 bases at J, with 18 bases between the two ends. This CDR3 contains 13 residues. Germline CDR1 SEHNR, CDR2 FQNEAQ (reference sequence). The CDR3 sequence is CASSPLSRDTAFF. DNA for the CDR3: TGTGCCAGCAGCCCCTTATCAAGGGACACGGCTTTCTTT.

V gene TRBV30 combines with J gene TRBJ2-5, with D possibly TRBD1 on 5 matching bases. The V and J ends lost 4 bases and 5 bases respectively, with 14 bases between them. The CDR3 extends over 13 amino acids. Per the germline V gene, CDR1 is GTSNPN and CDR2 is SVGIG (reference sequence). The CDR3 DNA reads TGTGCCTGGACTGTGAAGGGGTCGGAGACCCAGTACTTC. Protein product: CAWTVKGSETQYF.

V is TRBV27 and J is TRBJ1-2; tentatively, D is TRBD1 (6 bases). Trimming removed 8 bases from V and 4 bases from J, with 11 bases in between. The CDR3 is 12 amino acids. Per germline, CDR1 MNHEY and CDR2 SMNVEV (reference sequence). The CDR3 loop is CASRDTVYGYTF. CDR3 sequence (DNA): TGTGCCAGCCGGGACACGGTCTATGGCTACACCTTC.

V is TRBV27 and J is TRBJ2-3; a possible D gene is TRBD2 (6 bases). V dropped 6 bases and J dropped 2 bases, with 15 bases sitting between them. Germline CDR1 MNHEY, CDR2 SMNVEV (reference sequence). The CDR3 has 15 residues. CDR3 residues: CASSLGGNPTDTQYF. The CDR3 DNA follows: TGTGCCAGCAGCCTAGGCGGGAACCCCACAGATACGCAGTATTTT.

The V call is TRBV2, the J call TRBJ1-4; 10 bases match TRBD1. The V segment lost 7 bases and the J segment 8 bases; nucleotides outside the gene matches: 7. Per the germline V gene, CDR1 is SNHLY and CDR2 is FYNNEI. This CDR3 contains 14 residues. Written as DNA, the CDR3 is TGTGCCAGCACTCCGGGACAGGGGAAGGAAAAACTGTTTTTT. Translated, it gives CASTPGQGKEKLFF.

The V call is TRBV7-6, the J call TRBJ2-2; weak D call: TRBD1 (5 bases). Per the germline V gene, CDR1 is SGHVS and CDR2 is FNYEAQ. The CDR3 covers 14 residues. The V gene lost 4 bases and the J gene lost 0 bases, with 6 bases spanning the gap. Here the CDR3 reads CASSSDTNTGELFF. CDR3 nucleotides: TGTGCCAGCAGCTCGGACACGAACACCGGGGAGCTGTTTTTT.

V is TRBV30 and J is TRBJ1-2; a possible D gene is TRBD1 (5 bases). Looked up from germline, CDR1 is GTSNPN and CDR2 is SVGIG (reference sequence). Trimming pared 0 bases from V and 7 bases from J, leaving 12 bases between. This CDR3 is 13 amino acids long. The CDR3 DNA sequence: TGTGCCTGGAGTGTATCGACAGTGGGTGGCTACACCTTC. Translated, it gives CAWSVSTVGGYTF.

This chain uses TRBV7-9 with TRBJ2-7; a weak D match, TRBD1 (6 bases). The V gene's germline CDR1 is SEHNR and CDR2 FQNEAQ (reference sequence). The ends were cut back, 0 bases at V and 6 bases at J, with 15 bases in the middle. There are 15 residues in the CDR3. The chain's CDR3 is CASSLAQQGRGEQYF. For the CDR3, the DNA is TGTGCCAGCAGCTTAGCCCAACAGGGTCGTGGCGAGCAGTACTTC.

The chain couples TRBV5-4 to TRBJ1-4; 8 bases are shared with TRBD1. Germline V CDR1 and CDR2: SGHNT, YYREEE (reference sequence). The CDR3 extends over 15 amino acids. V was clipped by 0 bases and J by 8 bases; unmatched bases: 6. DNA of the CDR3: TGTGCCAGCAGCTTGGGGACAGGGCCAAGGGAAAAACTGTTTTTT. Encoded protein: CASSLGTGPREKLFF.

The rearrangement joins TRBV9 to TRBJ1-2, with D possibly being TRBD1 (6 bases). The CDR3 covers 14 residues. The germline CDR1 and CDR2 sequences are SGDLS and YYNGEE. V was clipped by 3 bases and J by 7 bases, with 16 bases between them. The CDR3 DNA is TGTGCCAGCAGCGCAGGGTGGGGGCTTTCTGGCTACACCTTC. Translation: CASSAGWGLSGYTF.

This clone occurred once. The rearrangement uses TRBV27 and TRBJ2-6, with D tentatively TRBD1 (5 bases). Germline CDR1 and CDR2: MNHEY and SMNVEV (reference sequence). Trimming took 3 bases from V and 0 from J, leaving 9 bases between them. The CDR3 spans 16 residues. The CDR3 nucleotides read TGTGCCAGCAGTTTTTACAGGCGCTCTGGGGCCAACGTCCTGACTTTC. This codes for CASSFYRRSGANVLTF.

The chain links TRBV5-1 to TRBJ2-7; TRBD2 matches at 11 bases. The trim removed 4 bases at V and 1 base at J, leaving 7 bases unmatched. Germline V gene lookup returns CDR1 SGHRS and CDR2 YFSETQ. The CDR3 has 16 residues. The CDR3 bases are TGCGCCAGCAGCACCGGGACTAGCGGCCCATCCTACGAGCAGTACTTC. Protein: CASSTGTSGPSYEQYF.

The V call is TRBV5-1, the J call TRBJ2-4; D might be TRBD1 (6 bases). This CDR3 has 14 amino acids. CDR1 is SGHRS, CDR2 YFSETQ, per germline. V lost 4 bases and J 0 bases, leaving 8 bases between the germline ends. The DNA of the CDR3 is TGCGCCAGCAGCACAGGGCTAGCCAAAAACATTCAGTACTTC. It yields the protein CASSTGLAKNIQYF.

This chain connects TRBV30 to TRBJ2-7; 8 bases agree with TRBD2. The CDR3 length is 16 residues. Germline lookup yields CDR1 GTSNPN and CDR2 SVGIG (reference sequence). V dropped 3 bases and J dropped 5; count of bases not matched to a gene: 15. The CDR3, as DNA: TGTGCCTGGAGCCGGGGTAGCGGGACCATGGGGAACGAGCAGTACTTC. This sequence encodes CAWSRGSGTMGNEQYF.